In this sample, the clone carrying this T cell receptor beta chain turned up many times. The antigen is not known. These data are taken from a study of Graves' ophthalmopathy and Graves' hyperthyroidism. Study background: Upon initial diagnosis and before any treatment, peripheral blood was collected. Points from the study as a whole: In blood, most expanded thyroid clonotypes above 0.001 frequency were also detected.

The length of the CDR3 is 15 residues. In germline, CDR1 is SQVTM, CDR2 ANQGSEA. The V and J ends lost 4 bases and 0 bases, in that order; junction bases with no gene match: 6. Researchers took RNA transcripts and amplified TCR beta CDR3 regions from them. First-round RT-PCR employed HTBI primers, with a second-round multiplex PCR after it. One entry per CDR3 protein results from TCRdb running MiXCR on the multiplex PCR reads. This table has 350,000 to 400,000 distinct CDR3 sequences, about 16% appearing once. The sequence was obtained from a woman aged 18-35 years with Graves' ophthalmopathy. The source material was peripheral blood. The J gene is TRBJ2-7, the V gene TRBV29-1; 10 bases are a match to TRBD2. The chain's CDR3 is CSVGGLAVSSYEQYF. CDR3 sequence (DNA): TGCAGCGTTGGTGGACTAGCGGTGAGCTCCTACGAGCAGTACTTC.